Here is one T cell receptor beta chain with its context. Its antigen remains unknown. These data belong to a study of blood T cells in healthy people across ages. Study-level background: Capture by template switching was about one barcoded beta molecule per two T cells.

Each sample provided at least 6 micrograms of extracted total RNA. Whole-study results and caveats: Roughly linearly, TCR beta diversity per million T cells fell as age increased.

With a J-beta primer mix and a sample-barcoded 5' primer, a second PCR ran about 6 to 11 cycles. Sequencing of every sample gave 2.5 million or more CDR3-containing paired-end reads. Each CDR3 protein gets one entry after TCRdb re-called the 5' RACE reads with MiXCR. In the table there are 2 million or so distinct CDR3 sequences, about 50% of which are singletons. The specimen sequenced was blood. The sequence was obtained from a woman aged 35 to 49 in good health.

The CDR3 DNA reads as TGTGCCAGCAGCACGACAGGGGAGGACAAGAGGACCCAGTACTTC. This translates into CASSTTGEDKRTQYF. The V gene is TRBV13, the J gene TRBJ2-5; 8 bases fit TRBD1. J was trimmed by 7 bases and V by 5 bases; bases with no gene match: 12. This CDR3 has 15 amino acids. CDR1 is PRHDT, CDR2 FYEKMQ, per germline (reference sequence).